This is a list of T cell receptor beta chains from one sample in a study of blood T cell repertoires in COVID-19. Data came from immunoSEQ multiplex PCR; TCRdb stores just in-frame clones and leaves some out. Of 75,000 to 90,000 clones listed, about 80% were seen once; the top ten hold around 12%. Sequencing used peripheral blood. The receptors were gathered from a woman in her forties with active or convalescent COVID-19. The CDR3 runs from the conserved cysteine through the conserved F or W. A D gene is named only where the DNA matches it firmly. A clone size is listed for some rows: how often the clone was seen (once, few, many), or a class if it is expanded.

CDR3: CASSPCSGEGNSPLHF
DNA: TGTGCCAGCAGCCCATGTTCAGGGGAGGGCAATTCACCCCTCCACTTT
J: TRBJ1-6
size: few
D: -
V: TRBV3-1/TRBV3-2

CDR3: CASTREESNSPLHF
DNA: TGTGCCAGCACCCGGGAGGAGTCTAATTCACCCCTCCACTTT
J: TRBJ1-6
size: -
D: -
V: TRBV28

CDR3: CAIRRDLNTGELFF
DNA: TGTGCCATCAGAAGGGACTTAAACACCGGGGAGCTGTTTTTT
J: TRBJ2-2
size: -
D: -
V: TRBV10-3

CDR3: CAWSNDRPPSEAFF
DNA: TGTGCCTGGAGTAACGACAGGCCACCGTCTGAAGCTTTCTTT
J: TRBJ1-1
size: -
D: -
V: TRBV30

CDR3: CASSQETGAHSPLHF
DNA: TGCGCCAGCAGCCAAGAGACAGGGGCTCATTCACCCCTCCACTTT
J: TRBJ1-6
size: -
D: TRBD1
V: TRBV4-3

CDR3: CASSQERGWGPNEQFF
DNA: TGCGCCAGCAGCCAAGAGCGGGGGTGGGGACCCAATGAGCAGTTCTTC
J: TRBJ2-1
size: -
D: TRBD2
V: TRBV4-3

CDR3: CASSLGDYNEQFF
DNA: TGCGCCAGCAGCTTAGGAGACTACAATGAGCAGTTCTTC
J: TRBJ2-1
size: -
D: -
V: TRBV5-1

CDR3: CASRPEDRRYTEAFF
DNA: TGTGCCAGCAGACCCGAGGACAGGCGGTACACTGAAGCTTTCTTT
J: TRBJ1-1
size: -
D: TRBD1
V: TRBV28

CDR3: CASSGQAQETQYF
DNA: TGTGCCAGCAGCGGACAGGCACAAGAGACCCAGTACTTC
J: TRBJ2-5
size: -
D: TRBD1
V: TRBV6-6

CDR3: CASSLFPGGGYEQYF
DNA: TGTGCCAGCAGCTTGTTCCCAGGAGGTGGCTACGAGCAGTACTTC
J: TRBJ2-7
size: -
D: -
V: TRBV5-6

CDR3: CASSLIKGQGYGYTF
DNA: TGTGCCAGCAGCCTAATAAAGGGACAGGGGTATGGCTACACCTTC
J: TRBJ1-2
size: -
D: TRBD1
V: TRBV7-9

CDR3: CASKPPKQGGNSPLHF
DNA: TGTGCCAGCAAACCCCCTAAACAGGGTGGCAATTCACCCCTCCACTTT
J: TRBJ1-6
size: -
D: -
V: TRBV27

CDR3: CASSPDRGTEAFF
DNA: TGTGCCAGCAGTCCGGACAGGGGGACTGAAGCTTTCTTT
J: TRBJ1-1
size: -
D: TRBD1
V: TRBV9

CDR3: CASSPPGQGLSSLHF
DNA: TGTGCCAGCAGTCCCCCGGGACAGGGGCTCTCTTCCCTCCACTTT
J: TRBJ1-6
size: -
D: TRBD1
V: TRBV28

CDR3: CASSITGTGNTIYF
DNA: TGTGCCAGTAGTATCACAGGGACTGGAAACACCATATATTTT
J: TRBJ1-3
size: -
D: -
V: TRBV19

CDR3: CASSPGTGASSRAFF
DNA: TGTGCCAGCAGCCCCGGGACAGGCGCCTCGTCCCGTGCTTTCTTT
J: TRBJ1-1
size: few
D: TRBD1
V: TRBV7-9

CDR3: CASSQSARLGEQFF
DNA: TGTGCCAGCAGCCAGTCTGCCCGACTAGGGGAGCAGTTCTTC
J: TRBJ2-1
size: -
D: -
V: TRBV3-1/TRBV3-2

CDR3: CASSVGGTGADTEAFF
DNA: TGTGCCAGCAGCGTAGGGGGGACAGGGGCGGACACTGAAGCTTTCTTT
J: TRBJ1-1
size: -
D: TRBD1
V: TRBV9

CDR3: CASSTQMNQPQHF
DNA: TGTGCCAGTAGTACCCAAATGAATCAGCCCCAGCATTTT
J: TRBJ1-5
size: few
D: -
V: TRBV19

CDR3: CASSPQRGGGAWGYTF
DNA: TGTGCCAGCTCACCCCAAAGAGGAGGGGGCGCGTGGGGCTACACCTTC
J: TRBJ1-2
size: -
D: TRBD1
V: TRBV18

CDR3: CASSPLQGYLDTQYF
DNA: TGTGCCAGCTCACCACTACAGGGCTACCTAGATACGCAGTATTTT
J: TRBJ2-3
size: -
D: -
V: TRBV18

CDR3: CASSSYRGRGEAFF
DNA: TGTGCCAGCAGCTCATACAGGGGGCGAGGTGAAGCTTTCTTT
J: TRBJ1-1
size: -
D: TRBD1
V: TRBV7-2